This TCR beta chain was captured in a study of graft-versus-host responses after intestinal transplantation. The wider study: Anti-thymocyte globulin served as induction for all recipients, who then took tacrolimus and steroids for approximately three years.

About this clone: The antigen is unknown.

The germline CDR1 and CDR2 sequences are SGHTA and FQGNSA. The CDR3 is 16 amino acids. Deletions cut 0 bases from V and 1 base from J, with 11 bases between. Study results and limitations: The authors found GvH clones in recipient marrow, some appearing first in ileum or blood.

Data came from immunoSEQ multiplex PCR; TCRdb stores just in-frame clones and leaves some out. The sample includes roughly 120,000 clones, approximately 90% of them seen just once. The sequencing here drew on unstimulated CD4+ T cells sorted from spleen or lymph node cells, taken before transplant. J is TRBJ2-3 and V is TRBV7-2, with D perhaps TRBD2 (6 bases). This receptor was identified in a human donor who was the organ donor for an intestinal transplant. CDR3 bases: TGTGCCAGCAGCTTAGCGGTTAGCGGTGGCACAGATACGCAGTATTTT. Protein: CASSLAVSGGTDTQYF.